This T cell receptor (beta chain) was captured by sequencing in a study of blood T cell repertoires in COVID-19. Study information: Specimens from acute and convalescent COVID-19 originated in the United States, Italy and Spain. The analysed material was cDNA or gDNA that came from T cells, B-cell-depleted T cells, or PBMCs.

The germline gives CDR1 KGHSH, CDR2 LQKENI. V lost 8 bases to trimming and J lost 5 bases, with 10 bases between them. The length of the CDR3 is 12 residues. Authors' processing steps: Quantification of nucleated cells was approximated via reference gene primer amplification. The assay was immunoSEQ multiplex PCR, and TCRdb's table has in-frame clones only and misses some. V, J and clone size are those of that table, while D and trimming were read from the DNA. The sample has roughly 480,000 clones, 75% to 90% seen once. The source is a man between 18 and 29 years old with COVID-19, enrolled during active disease. The sequencing sample was made of peripheral blood. This rearrangement joins TRBV18 to TRBJ2-1, with a weak D call TRBD1 (5 bases). The CDR3 coding sequence is TGTGCCAGCGGTACAGGAAACAATGAGCAGTTCTTC. It specifies CASGTGNNEQFF.